This TCR beta chain was obtained from a study of blood T cell repertoires in COVID-19. The wider study: T cells, B-cell-depleted T cells, or PBMCs supplied cDNA or gDNA.

Clones were sequenced by immunoSEQ multiplex PCR, and TCRdb holds only the in-frame ones, with some missing. The sample records 150,000 or so clones, more than 80% being singletons. Trimming removed 1 base from V and 3 bases from J, with 18 bases in between. Germline lookup yields CDR1 GTSNPN and CDR2 SVGIG (reference sequence). This CDR3 has 17 residues. The receptor comes from a man aged 50 to 60 with acute or convalescent COVID-19. Specimen: peripheral blood. The J gene is TRBJ2-2, the V gene TRBV30; TRBD2 might be the D (6 bases). The CDR3 sequence: CAWSEASALHYTGELFF. The CDR3 region has the DNA TGTGCCTGGAGTGAAGCTAGCGCACTCCACTACACCGGGGAGCTGTTTTTT.